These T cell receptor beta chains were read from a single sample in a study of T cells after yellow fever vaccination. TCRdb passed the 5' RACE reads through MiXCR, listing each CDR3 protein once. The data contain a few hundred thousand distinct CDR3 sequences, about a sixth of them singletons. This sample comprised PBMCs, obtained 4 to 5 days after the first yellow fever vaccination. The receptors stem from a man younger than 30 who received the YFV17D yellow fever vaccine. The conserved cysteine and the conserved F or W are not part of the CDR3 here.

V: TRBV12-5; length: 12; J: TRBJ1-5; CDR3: ASGDRDRLPPQH
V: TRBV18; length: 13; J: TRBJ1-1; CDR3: ASSPPGAENTEAF
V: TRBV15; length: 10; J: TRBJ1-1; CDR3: ATSRGSGSAF
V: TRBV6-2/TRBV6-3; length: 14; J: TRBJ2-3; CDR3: ASSYSVSGGPDTQY
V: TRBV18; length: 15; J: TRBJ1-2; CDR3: ASSPQTSIRPNYGYT
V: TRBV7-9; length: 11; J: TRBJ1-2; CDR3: ASSLGIRYGYT
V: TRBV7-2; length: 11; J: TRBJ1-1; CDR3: ASSSDRANVAF
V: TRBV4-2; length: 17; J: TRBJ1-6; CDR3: ASSGPRGSRSSYNSPLH
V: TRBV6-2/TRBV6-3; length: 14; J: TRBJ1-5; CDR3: ASSSTGRRRNQPQH
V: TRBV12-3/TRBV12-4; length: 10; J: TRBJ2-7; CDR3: ASSLARRRQY
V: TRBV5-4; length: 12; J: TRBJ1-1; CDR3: ASSQTGRGTEAF
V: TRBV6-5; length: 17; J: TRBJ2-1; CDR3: ASSSRLAGGPPDYNEQF
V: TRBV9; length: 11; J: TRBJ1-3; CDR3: ASSVPGRNTIY
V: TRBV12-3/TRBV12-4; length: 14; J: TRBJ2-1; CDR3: ASSLTGVSSYNEQF
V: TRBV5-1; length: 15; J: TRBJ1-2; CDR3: ASSLGAGGDFNYGYT
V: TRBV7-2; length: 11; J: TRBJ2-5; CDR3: ASSFDVEQTQY
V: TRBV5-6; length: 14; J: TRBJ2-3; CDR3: ASSLMGQGASDTQY
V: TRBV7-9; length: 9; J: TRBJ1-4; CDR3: ASSRSEKLF
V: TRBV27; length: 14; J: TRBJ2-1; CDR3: ASSLSRTSVGNEQF
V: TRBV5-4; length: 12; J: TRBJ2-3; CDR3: ASSFRTSFDTQY
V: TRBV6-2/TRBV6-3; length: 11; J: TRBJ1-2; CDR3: ASTPDSDYGYT
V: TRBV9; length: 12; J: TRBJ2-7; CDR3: ASSVDSLSYEQY
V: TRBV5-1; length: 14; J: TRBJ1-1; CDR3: ASSSTDHILNTEAF
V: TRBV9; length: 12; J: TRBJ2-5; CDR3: ASSGSFSGETQY
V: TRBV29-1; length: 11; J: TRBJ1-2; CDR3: SVVGGAKYGYT
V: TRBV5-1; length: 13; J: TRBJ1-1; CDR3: ASSTASRGPTEAF
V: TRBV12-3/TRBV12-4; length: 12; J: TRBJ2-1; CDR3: ASSLNRADNEQF
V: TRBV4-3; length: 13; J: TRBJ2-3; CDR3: ASSQAYRVVDTQY
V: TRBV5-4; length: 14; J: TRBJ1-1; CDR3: ASSPGTGLTYTEAF
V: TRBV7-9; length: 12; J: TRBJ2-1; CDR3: ASSLLTGNNEQF